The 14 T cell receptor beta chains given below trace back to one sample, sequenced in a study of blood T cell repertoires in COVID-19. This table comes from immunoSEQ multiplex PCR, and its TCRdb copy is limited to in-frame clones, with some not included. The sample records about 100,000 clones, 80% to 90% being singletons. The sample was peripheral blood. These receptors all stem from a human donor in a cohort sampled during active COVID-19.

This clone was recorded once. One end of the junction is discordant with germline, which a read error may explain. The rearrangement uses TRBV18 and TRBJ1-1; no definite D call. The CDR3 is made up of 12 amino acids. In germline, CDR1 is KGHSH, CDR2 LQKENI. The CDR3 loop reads CASSLRDKGRIF. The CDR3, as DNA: TGTGCCAGCTCCCTCAGAGATAAAGGGAGGATCTTT.

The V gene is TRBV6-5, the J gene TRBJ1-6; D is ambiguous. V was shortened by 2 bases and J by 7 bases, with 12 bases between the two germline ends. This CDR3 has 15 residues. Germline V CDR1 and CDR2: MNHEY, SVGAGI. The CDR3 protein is CASSYGAGLNSPLHF. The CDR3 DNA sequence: TGTGCCAGCAGTTACGGAGCAGGACTAAATTCACCCCTCCACTTT.

The CDR3 loop reads CASSWDRGETQYF. CDR3 DNA sequence: TGTGCCAGCAGCTGGGACAGGGGGGAGACCCAGTACTTC. The genes are TRBV3-1 (or the pseudogene TRBV3-2) and TRBJ2-5; TRBD1 aligns across 11 bases. This CDR3 comprises 13 residues. Germline CDR1 and CDR2: LGHDT and YNNKEL (reference sequence). V lost 5 bases and J lost 5; bases outside the gene matches: 1.

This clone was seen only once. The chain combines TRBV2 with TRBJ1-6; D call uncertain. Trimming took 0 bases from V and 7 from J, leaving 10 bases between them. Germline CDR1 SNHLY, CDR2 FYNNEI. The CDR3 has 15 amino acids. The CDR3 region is CASSEARAGNSPLHF. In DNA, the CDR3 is TGTGCCAGCAGTGAAGCGCGGGCGGGGAATTCACCCCTCCACTTT.

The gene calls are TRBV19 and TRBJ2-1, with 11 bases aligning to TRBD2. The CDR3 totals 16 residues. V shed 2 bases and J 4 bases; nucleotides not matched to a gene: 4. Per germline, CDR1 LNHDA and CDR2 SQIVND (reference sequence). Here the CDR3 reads CASSIFGTSGYNEQFF. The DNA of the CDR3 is TGTGCCAGTAGTATATTCGGGACTAGCGGATACAATGAGCAGTTCTTC.

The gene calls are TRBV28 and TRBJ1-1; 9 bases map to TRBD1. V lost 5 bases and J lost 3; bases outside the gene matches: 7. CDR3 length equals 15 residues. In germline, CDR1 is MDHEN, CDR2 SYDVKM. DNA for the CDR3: TGTGCCAGCAGTCCCTACAGGGGGCATCACACTGAAGCTTTCTTT. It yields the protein CASSPYRGHHTEAFF.

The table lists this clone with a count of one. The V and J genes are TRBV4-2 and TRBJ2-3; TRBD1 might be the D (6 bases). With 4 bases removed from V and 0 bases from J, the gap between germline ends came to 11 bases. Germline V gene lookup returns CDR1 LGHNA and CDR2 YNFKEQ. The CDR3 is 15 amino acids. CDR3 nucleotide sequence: TGTGCCAGCAGCCTCAGACAGGAAAGCACAGATACGCAGTATTTT. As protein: CASSLRQESTDTQYF.

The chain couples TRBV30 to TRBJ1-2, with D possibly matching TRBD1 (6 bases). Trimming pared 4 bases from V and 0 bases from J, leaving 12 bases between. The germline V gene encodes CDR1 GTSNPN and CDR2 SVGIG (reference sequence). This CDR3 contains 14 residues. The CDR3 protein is CAWNTGRSNYGYTF. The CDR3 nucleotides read TGTGCCTGGAATACAGGGCGATCTAACTATGGCTACACCTTC.

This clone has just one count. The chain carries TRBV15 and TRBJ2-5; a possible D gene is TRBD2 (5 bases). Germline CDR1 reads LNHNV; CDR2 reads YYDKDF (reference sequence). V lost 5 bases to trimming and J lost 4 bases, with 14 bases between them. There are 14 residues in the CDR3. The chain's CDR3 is CATSGSLAGETQYF. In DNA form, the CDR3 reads TGTGCCACCAGCGGATCTCTAGCAGGAGAGACCCAGTACTTC.

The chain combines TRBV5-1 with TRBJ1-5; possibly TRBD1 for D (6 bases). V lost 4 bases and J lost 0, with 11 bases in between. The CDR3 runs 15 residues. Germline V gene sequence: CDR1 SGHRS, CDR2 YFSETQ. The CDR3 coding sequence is TGCGCCAGCAGCCTTGGACAGAGTAGCAATCAGCCCCAGCATTTT. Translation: CASSLGQSSNQPQHF.

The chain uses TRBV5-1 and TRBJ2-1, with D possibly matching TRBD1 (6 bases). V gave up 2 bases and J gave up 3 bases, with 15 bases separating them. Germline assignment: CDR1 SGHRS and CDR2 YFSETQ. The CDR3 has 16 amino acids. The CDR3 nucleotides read TGCGCCAGCAGCTTATCCGGACAGCGTTTCTACAATGAGCAGTTCTTC. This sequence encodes CASSLSGQRFYNEQFF. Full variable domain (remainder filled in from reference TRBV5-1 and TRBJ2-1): KAGVTQTPRYLIKTRGQQVTLSCSPISGHRSVSWYQQTPGQGLQFLFEYFSETQRNKGNFPGRFSGRQFSNSRSEMNVSTLELGDSALYLCASSLSGQRFYNEQFFGPGTRLTVL.

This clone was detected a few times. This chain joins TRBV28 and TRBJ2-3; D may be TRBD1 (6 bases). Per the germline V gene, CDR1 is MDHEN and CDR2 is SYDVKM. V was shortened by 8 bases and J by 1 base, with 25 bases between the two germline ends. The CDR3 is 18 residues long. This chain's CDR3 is CASGGTGKAAGRTDTQYF. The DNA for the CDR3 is TGTGCCAGCGGGGGAACAGGGAAAGCCGCAGGTCGCACAGATACGCAGTATTTT. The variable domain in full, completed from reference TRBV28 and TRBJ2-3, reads DVKVTQSSRYLVKRTGEKVFLECVQDMDHENMFWYRQDPGLGLRLIYFSYDVKMKEKGDIPEGYSVSREKKERFSLILESASTNQTSMYLCASGGTGKAAGRTDTQYFGPGTRLTVL.

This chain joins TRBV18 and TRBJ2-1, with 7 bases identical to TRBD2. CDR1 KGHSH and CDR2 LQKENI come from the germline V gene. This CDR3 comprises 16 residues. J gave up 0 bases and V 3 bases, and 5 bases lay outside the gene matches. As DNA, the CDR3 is TGTGCCAGCTCACCGGGGGGGATTCACTCCTACAATGAGCAGTTCTTC. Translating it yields CASSPGGIHSYNEQFF.

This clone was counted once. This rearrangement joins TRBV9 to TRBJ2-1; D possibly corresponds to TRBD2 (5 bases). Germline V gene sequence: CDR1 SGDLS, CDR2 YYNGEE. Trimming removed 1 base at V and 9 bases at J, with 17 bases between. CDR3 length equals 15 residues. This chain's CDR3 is CASSVLAGVRSEQFF. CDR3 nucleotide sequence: TGTGCCAGCAGCGTATTGGCCGGGGTAAGAAGTGAGCAGTTCTTC.